The T cell receptor beta chain described here comes from a study of T cells expressing NK-cell markers (dated by TCRdb to the early 2020s). The study in broad terms: TCR beta-chain repertoires were profiled in sorted CD3+CD56+NKG2C+, CD3+CD56+NKG2C- and CD3+CD56-NKG2C+ T-cell subsets from roughly eight donors. Among the eight sequenced donors, only one was HCMV-seronegative, while the other seven were HCMV-seropositive. The eight sequenced donors were randomly selected healthy volunteers, three men and five women. Illumina HiSeq 2000/2500, MiSeq or NextSeq was used to sequence libraries as 2 x 150 bp reads.

With respect to this clonotype: No antigen is known for it.

TCRdb shows the sequencer as Illumina HiSeq 2000. 5'RACE template switching, by which a universal primer site and unique molecular identifiers were added, was used to make TCR beta cDNA libraries. Priming for cDNA synthesis came from the TCR beta constant segment, and two successive PCR amplification steps followed. On the authors' methods: Reads were demultiplexed and grouped by UMI with MIGEC, and clonotypes were assembled and quantified with MiTCR. To exclude erroneous sequences, any TCR cDNA sequence not supported by at least two reads was discarded. The tcR package was used for downstream repertoire analysis, with clonotypes matched between fractions based on CDR3 nucleotide sequence plus V segment. VDJmatch was used to annotate antigen specificity against VDJdb, with one amino acid substitution allowed in CDR3. After the reads were reprocessed by TCRdb, one entry was made per CDR3 protein sequence, with no DNA. V and J calls and clone size were set by TCRdb, not the authors. Per the sample table, the count is roughly 450,000 distinct CDR3 sequences. The top ten clones comprise over 1.1% of the sample.

HCMV serostatus was determined by detecting HCMV-specific IgG in serum with a commercial ELISA kit. Peripheral blood mononuclear cells were isolated from blood by Ficoll density gradient centrifugation. What the work shows at the level of the full study, not this receptor alone: In 5 to 7 donors, the dominant CD3+CD56+NKG2C+ clonotypes were found to rank among the top 10 CD8+ clonotypes and to make up about 1.0-7.5% of CD8+ T cells. Those dominant clonotypes were again the most abundant among CD3+CD56-NKG2C+ cells in a few donors, at roughly 25-60.1%. Whether the expanded NKG2C-expressing T cell clones were specific for HCMV antigens remained unclear.

This receptor was obtained from a woman aged 45-59 years in good health. Donor details come from another sample of the same person, matched by shared clones. Sequenced material: blood T cells: a sorted CD56 or NKG2C T cell subset, CD4+ or CD8+ T cells, or bulk PBMC T cells (not recorded which).

This receptor carries the CDR3 CASSSGTGYGETQYF. Recombination connected TRBV12-3 or TRBV12-4 to TRBJ2-5; TCRdb proposes TRBD1, but this gene call is untestable without DNA. Taken from cysteine to phenylalanine, the CDR3 has 15 residues. The record lacks a DNA sequence.